One and the same sample provided the 3 T cell receptor beta chains below, sequenced in a study of cytomegalovirus exposure and HLA in healthy donors. The PCR ran on 60 Vbeta and 13 Jbeta primers. Only in-frame clones appear in the TCRdb table, and some are missing; sequencing was by immunoSEQ multiplex PCR. Of under 200,000 clones in the sample, roughly 85% were seen once. The sequencing sample was made of PBMCs. These receptors came from a woman between 50 and 59 years old in good health and CMV-seronegative.

The rearrangement uses TRBV11-3 and TRBJ1-1, with TRBD1 matching over 8 bases. Trimming at V came to 2 bases and at J to 1 base, leaving 3 bases not matched to a gene. Looked up from germline, CDR1 is SGHNT and CDR2 is YENEEA. This CDR3 is 15 amino acids long. The chain's CDR3 is CASSLSGTGNTEAFF. The CDR3 DNA is TGTGCCAGCAGCTTAAGCGGGACAGGGAACACTGAAGCTTTCTTT.

The chain is built from TRBV5-1 and TRBJ2-5, with a possible D match to TRBD1 (5 bases). The CDR3 is 14 residues long. Germline V gene sequence: CDR1 SGHRS, CDR2 YFSETQ. Trimming left V 2 bases short and J 5 bases short, with 13 bases between. The CDR3 nucleotides are TGCGCCAGCAGCTTTACCCCAAAGGGGGAGACCCAGTACTTC. This gives the protein CASSFTPKGETQYF.

The chain employs TRBV4-3 and TRBJ1-2; D is unclear. V lost 0 bases, J lost 6 bases, and 14 bases lay in between. The CDR3 is 15 residues long. Germline V gene sequence: CDR1 LGHNA, CDR2 YSLEER. The CDR3 reads CASSQESYRSDGYTF. CDR3 coding DNA: TGCGCCAGCAGCCAAGAAAGTTACAGAAGTGATGGCTACACCTTC.